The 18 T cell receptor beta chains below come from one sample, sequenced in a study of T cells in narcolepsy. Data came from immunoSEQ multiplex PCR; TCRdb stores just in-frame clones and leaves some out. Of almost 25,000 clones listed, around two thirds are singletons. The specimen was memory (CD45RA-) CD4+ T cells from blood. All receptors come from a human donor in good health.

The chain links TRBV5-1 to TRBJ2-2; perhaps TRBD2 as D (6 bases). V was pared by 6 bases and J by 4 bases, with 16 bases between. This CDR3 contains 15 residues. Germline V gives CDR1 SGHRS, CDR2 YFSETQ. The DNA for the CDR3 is TGCGCCAGCACCCCCACGGGAGCGGGCACCGGGGAGCTGTTTTTT. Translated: CASTPTGAGTGELFF.

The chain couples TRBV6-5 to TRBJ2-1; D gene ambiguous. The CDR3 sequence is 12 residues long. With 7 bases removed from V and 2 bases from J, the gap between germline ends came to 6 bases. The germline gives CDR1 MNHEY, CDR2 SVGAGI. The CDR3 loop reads CASTGAYNEQFF. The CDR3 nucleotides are TGTGCCAGCACCGGAGCCTACAATGAGCAGTTCTTC.

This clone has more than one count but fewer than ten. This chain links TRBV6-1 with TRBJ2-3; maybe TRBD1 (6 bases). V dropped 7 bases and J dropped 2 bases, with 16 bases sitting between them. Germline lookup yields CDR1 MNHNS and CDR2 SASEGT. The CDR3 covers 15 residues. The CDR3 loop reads CASTYQGSFTDTQYF. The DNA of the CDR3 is TGTGCCAGCACCTATCAGGGGTCGTTCACAGATACGCAGTATTTT.

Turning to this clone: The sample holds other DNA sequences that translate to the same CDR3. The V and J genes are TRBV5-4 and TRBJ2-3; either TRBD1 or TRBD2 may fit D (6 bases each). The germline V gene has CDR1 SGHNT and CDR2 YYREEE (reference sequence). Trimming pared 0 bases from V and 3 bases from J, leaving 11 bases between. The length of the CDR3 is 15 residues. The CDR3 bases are TGTGCCAGCAGCTTGGCCGGAGGGGGAACAGATACGCAGTATTTT. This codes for CASSLAGGGTDTQYF.

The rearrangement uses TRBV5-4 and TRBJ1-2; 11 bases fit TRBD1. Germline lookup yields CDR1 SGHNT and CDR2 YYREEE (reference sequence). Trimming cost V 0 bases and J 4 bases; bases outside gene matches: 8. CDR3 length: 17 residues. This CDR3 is CASSLEPGQGALYGYTF. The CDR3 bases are TGTGCCAGCAGCTTGGAGCCCGGACAGGGGGCTCTCTATGGCTACACCTTC.

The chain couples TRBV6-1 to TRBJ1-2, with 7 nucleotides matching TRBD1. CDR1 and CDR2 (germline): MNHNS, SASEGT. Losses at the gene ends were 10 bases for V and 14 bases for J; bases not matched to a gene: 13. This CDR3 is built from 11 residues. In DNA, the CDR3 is TGTGCCAACCGGGACAGCGAACTATTAACCTTC. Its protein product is CANRDSELLTF.

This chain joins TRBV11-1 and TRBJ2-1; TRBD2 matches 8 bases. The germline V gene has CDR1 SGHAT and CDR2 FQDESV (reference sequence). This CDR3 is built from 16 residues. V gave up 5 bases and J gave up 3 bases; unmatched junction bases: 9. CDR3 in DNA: TGTGCCAGCAGCCCGCAACTAGCGGAGAACTACAATGAGCAGTTCTTC. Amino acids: CASSPQLAENYNEQFF.

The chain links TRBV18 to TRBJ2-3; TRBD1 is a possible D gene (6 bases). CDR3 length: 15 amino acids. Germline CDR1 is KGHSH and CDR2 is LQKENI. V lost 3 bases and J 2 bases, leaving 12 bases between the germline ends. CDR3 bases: TGTGCCAGCTCACCCCACAGGGACCCCACAGATACGCAGTATTTT. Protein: CASSPHRDPTDTQYF.

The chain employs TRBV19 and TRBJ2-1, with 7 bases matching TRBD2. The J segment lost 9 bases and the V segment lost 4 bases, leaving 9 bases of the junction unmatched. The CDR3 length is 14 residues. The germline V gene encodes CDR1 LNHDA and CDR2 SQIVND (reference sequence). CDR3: CASSKSRERGEQFF. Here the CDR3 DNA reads TGTGCCAGTAGTAAAAGCCGGGAGCGGGGTGAGCAGTTCTTC.

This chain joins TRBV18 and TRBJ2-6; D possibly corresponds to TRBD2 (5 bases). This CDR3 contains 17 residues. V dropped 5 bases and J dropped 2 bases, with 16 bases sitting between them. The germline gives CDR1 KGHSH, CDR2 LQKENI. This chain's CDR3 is CASSSQGSGAGANVLTF. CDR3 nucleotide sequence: TGTGCCAGCTCATCGCAAGGATCCGGGGCTGGGGCCAACGTCCTGACTTTC.

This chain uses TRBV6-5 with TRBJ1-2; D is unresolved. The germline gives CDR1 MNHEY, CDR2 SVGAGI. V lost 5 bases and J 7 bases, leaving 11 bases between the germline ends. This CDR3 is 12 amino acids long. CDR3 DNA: TGTGCCAGCAGTCCGGGAGTAGGTGGCTACACCTTC. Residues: CASSPGVGGYTF.

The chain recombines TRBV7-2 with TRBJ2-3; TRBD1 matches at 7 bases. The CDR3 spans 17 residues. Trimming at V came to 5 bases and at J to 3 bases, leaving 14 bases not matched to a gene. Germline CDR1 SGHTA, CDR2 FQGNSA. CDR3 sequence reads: CASSQTVRGPVTDTQYF. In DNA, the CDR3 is TGTGCCAGCAGCCAAACAGTGAGGGGGCCTGTGACAGATACGCAGTATTTT.

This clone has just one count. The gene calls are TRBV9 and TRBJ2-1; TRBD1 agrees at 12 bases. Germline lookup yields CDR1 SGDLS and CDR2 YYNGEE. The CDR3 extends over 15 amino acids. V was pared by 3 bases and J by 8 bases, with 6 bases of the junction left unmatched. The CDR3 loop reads CASSARDRGQDEQFF. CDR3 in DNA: TGTGCCAGCAGCGCCCGGGACAGGGGGCAGGATGAGCAGTTCTTC.

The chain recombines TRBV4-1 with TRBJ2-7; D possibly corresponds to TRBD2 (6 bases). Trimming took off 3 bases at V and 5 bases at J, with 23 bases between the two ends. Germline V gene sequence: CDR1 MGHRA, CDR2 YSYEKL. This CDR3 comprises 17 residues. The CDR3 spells CASSHQVGGRRHHEQYF. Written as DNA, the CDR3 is TGCGCCAGCAGCCACCAGGTGGGGGGACGCCGGCACCACGAGCAGTACTTC.

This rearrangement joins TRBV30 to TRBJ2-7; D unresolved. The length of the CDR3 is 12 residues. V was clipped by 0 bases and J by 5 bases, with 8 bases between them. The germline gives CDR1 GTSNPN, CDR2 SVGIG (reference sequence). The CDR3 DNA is TGTGCCTGGAGTGTTGTAGGCGACGAGCAGTACTTC. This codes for CAWSVVGDEQYF.

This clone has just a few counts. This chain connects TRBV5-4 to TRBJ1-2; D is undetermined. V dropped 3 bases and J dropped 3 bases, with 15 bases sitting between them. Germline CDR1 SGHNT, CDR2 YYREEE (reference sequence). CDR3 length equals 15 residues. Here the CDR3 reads CASSSYPPRDYGYTF. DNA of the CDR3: TGTGCCAGCAGCTCTTACCCCCCTCGGGACTATGGCTACACCTTC.

CDR3 protein: CAWSAARPPNNEQFF. The CDR3 bases are TGTGCCTGGAGTGCCGCGAGGCCCCCCAACAATGAGCAGTTCTTC. The chain employs TRBV30 and TRBJ2-1; no reliable D call. Per the germline V gene, CDR1 is GTSNPN and CDR2 is SVGIG (reference sequence). The CDR3 totals 15 residues. Trimming shortened V by 1 base and J by 5 bases, and 15 bases separated the two germline ends.

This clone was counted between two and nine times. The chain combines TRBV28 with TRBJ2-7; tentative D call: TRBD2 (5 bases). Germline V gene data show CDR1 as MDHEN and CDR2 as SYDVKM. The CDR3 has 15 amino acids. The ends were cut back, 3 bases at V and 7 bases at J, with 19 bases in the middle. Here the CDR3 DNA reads TGTGCCAGCAGTTTTTCTAGCCCCGGGGTCTCAGAGCAGTACTTC. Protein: CASSFSSPGVSEQYF.